This T cell receptor beta chain is drawn from a study of blood T cell repertoires in COVID-19. Overall study context: Samples came from the United States, Italy and Spain, spanning acute and convalescent COVID-19. In each case, the material was cDNA or gDNA derived from T cells, B-cell-depleted T cells, or PBMCs.

The CDR3 has 15 amino acids. V was trimmed by 6 bases and J by 0 bases, leaving 12 bases between them. Germline loops: CDR1 MNHEY, CDR2 SVGAGI. As processed by the authors: Estimation of nucleated cell counts relied on the amplification of reference gene primers. Data came from immunoSEQ multiplex PCR; TCRdb stores just in-frame clones and leaves some out. D and trimming were read from the DNA, whereas the V and J calls and clone size are those reported in that table. The sample has roughly 67,000 clones, roughly nine tenths seen once. This sequence was found in a man in his fifties or sixties with active COVID-19. The V and J genes are TRBV6-5 and TRBJ2-1; weak D call: TRBD2 (6 bases). The sequenced sample consisted of peripheral blood. The CDR3 nucleotides are TGTGCCAGCAGCAAGGTAGCGGACTCCTACAATGAGCAGTTCTTC. Translating gives CASSKVADSYNEQFF.